Sequencing of this TCR beta chain was carried out in a study of technical replicates of blood from a handful of donors (dated by TCRdb to 2017 to 2019). CDR1 and CDR2 are read off the germline V gene as MNHEY and SVGAGI. The CDR3 runs 14 residues from the cysteine to the phenylalanine. Only the CDR3 DNA is retained, 42 bases long and in frame from the first base. Trimming takes 1 base from V and 5 bases from J, and the germline ends sit 12 bases apart. This clone was seen only once. Its antigen has not been determined. Per-base quality was not reported, and no clone a single base away is much larger than it. Library creation used the immunoSEQ multiplex PCR assay. TCRdb obtained this table from immuneACCESS and retained in-frame rearrangements with V and J assigned. These tables miss some clones; where compared with another copy, unresolved V genes account for less than half of the shortfall, and the remainder is unexplained. For this sample the table gives roughly 60,000 clones, of which roughly 89% were detected only once. Roughly 4.9% of the sample goes to the ten largest clones.

The TCR originated in a human donor in good health. Some clones in this sample may be carry-over from other donors' samples. The sequence joins TRBV6-5 to TRBJ2-7; the D gene is possibly TRBD1, with 5 bases matching. The sequenced sample consisted of PBMCs. The sequence in DNA is TGTGCCAGCAGTTACTGGGCAGGGAACCACGAGCAGTACTTC. Its translation reads: CASSYWAGNHEQYF.